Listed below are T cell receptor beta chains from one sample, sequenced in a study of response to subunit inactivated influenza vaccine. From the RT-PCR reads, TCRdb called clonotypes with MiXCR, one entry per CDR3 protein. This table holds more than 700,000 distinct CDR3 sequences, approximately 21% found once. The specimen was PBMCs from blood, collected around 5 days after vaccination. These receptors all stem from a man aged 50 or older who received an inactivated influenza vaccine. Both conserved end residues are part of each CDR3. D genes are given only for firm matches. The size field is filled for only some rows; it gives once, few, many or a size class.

cdr3_nt: TGTGCCAGCAGTTTATATCCAGGCGACTACGAGCAGTACTTC
cdr3_aa: CASSLYPGDYEQYF
d_call: .
clone_size: .
j_call: TRBJ2-7
v_call: TRBV12-3/TRBV12-4

cdr3_nt: TGCGCCAGCAGCCAAGATCTGAGGAACACTGAAGCTTTCTTT
cdr3_aa: CASSQDLRNTEAFF
d_call: .
clone_size: .
j_call: TRBJ1-1
v_call: TRBV4-3

cdr3_nt: TGTGCCATCAGTGGAGGGACTAGCGGCTACAATGAGCAGTTCTTC
cdr3_aa: CAISGGTSGYNEQFF
d_call: TRBD2
clone_size: .
j_call: TRBJ2-1
v_call: TRBV10-3

cdr3_nt: TGTGCCAGCAGTCCATCAGCGGGGAAGAAAGAGACCCAGTACTTC
cdr3_aa: CASSPSAGKKETQYF
d_call: TRBD2
clone_size: few
j_call: TRBJ2-5
v_call: TRBV6-1

cdr3_nt: TGTGCCAGCGGACTCGGACGGATGAACACCGGGGAGCTGTTTTTT
cdr3_aa: CASGLGRMNTGELFF
d_call: .
clone_size: few
j_call: TRBJ2-2
v_call: TRBV12-3/TRBV12-4

cdr3_nt: TGCGCCAGCAGCCTAGGGGGCAACACCGGGGAGCTGTTTTTT
cdr3_aa: CASSLGGNTGELFF
d_call: TRBD1
clone_size: many
j_call: TRBJ2-2
v_call: TRBV7-2

cdr3_nt: TGTGCCACCGGGAAGCAAGAGACCCAGTACTTC
cdr3_aa: CATGKQETQYF
d_call: .
clone_size: .
j_call: TRBJ2-5
v_call: TRBV6-2/TRBV6-3

cdr3_nt: TGTGCCAGCCGACAGAGATCAGGAACAGGTAACGAGCAGTACTTC
cdr3_aa: CASRQRSGTGNEQYF
d_call: .
clone_size: .
j_call: TRBJ2-7
v_call: TRBV27

cdr3_nt: TGTGCCAGCAGCTTCCGCCAGGGCCCGGCCAAAAACATTCAGTACTTC
cdr3_aa: CASSFRQGPAKNIQYF
d_call: .
clone_size: .
j_call: TRBJ2-4
v_call: TRBV7-2

cdr3_nt: TGTGCCAGCAGCCAAGATCATCAGCCTAGCTCCTACGAGCAGTACTTC
cdr3_aa: CASSQDHQPSSYEQYF
d_call: .
clone_size: .
j_call: TRBJ2-7
v_call: TRBV14

cdr3_nt: TGTGCCAGCAAAACCATCCTCTGGGGCTACGAGCAGTACTTC
cdr3_aa: CASKTILWGYEQYF
d_call: .
clone_size: few
j_call: TRBJ2-7
v_call: TRBV28

cdr3_nt: TGTGCCAGCAGCCGCAGCGTCCGGGAGCTGTTTTTT
cdr3_aa: CASSRSVRELFF
d_call: .
clone_size: .
j_call: TRBJ2-2
v_call: TRBV2

cdr3_nt: TGCGCCAGCAGTTTCGCAGGGGGAGGCAATCAGCCCCAGCATTTT
cdr3_aa: CASSFAGGGNQPQHF
d_call: TRBD1
clone_size: many
j_call: TRBJ1-5
v_call: TRBV4-1

cdr3_nt: TGTGCCGCGCGAGGCCAAGAGGGGAATCCTGAAGCTTTCTTT
cdr3_aa: CAARGQEGNPEAFF
d_call: .
clone_size: many
j_call: TRBJ1-1
v_call: TRBV10-3

cdr3_nt: TGCAGCGTGCCGGGAGTGGGCGAGCAGTACTTC
cdr3_aa: CSVPGVGEQYF
d_call: .
clone_size: many
j_call: TRBJ2-7
v_call: TRBV29-1

cdr3_nt: TGTGCCAGCAGGACAGGGGTCAATTCACCCCTCCACTTT
cdr3_aa: CASRTGVNSPLHF
d_call: TRBD1
clone_size: few
j_call: TRBJ1-6
v_call: TRBV27

cdr3_nt: TGTGCCAGCAGCTTCGGTTTCTCGGCAGGTCCCAATGAGCAGTTCTTC
cdr3_aa: CASSFGFSAGPNEQFF
d_call: .
clone_size: many
j_call: TRBJ2-1
v_call: TRBV7-2

cdr3_nt: TGCGCCAGCAGCTTGGATCGCAAGTACCGAGAGACCCAGTACTTC
cdr3_aa: CASSLDRKYRETQYF
d_call: .
clone_size: few
j_call: TRBJ2-5
v_call: TRBV5-1

cdr3_nt: TGTGCCACAATGCGGGACGGGGATCAGCCCCAGCATTTT
cdr3_aa: CATMRDGDQPQHF
d_call: .
clone_size: .
j_call: TRBJ1-5
v_call: TRBV10-3

cdr3_nt: TGTGCCAGCAGCTCGCAGAACAGTCGAAGCAATCAGCCCCAGCATTTT
cdr3_aa: CASSSQNSRSNQPQHF
d_call: .
clone_size: few
j_call: TRBJ1-5
v_call: TRBV7-2

cdr3_nt: TGCGCCAGCAGCCCCCGGATCAACACTGAAGCTTTCTTT
cdr3_aa: CASSPRINTEAFF
d_call: .
clone_size: many
j_call: TRBJ1-1
v_call: TRBV4-1

cdr3_nt: TGCAGCGTTGATGAGACCCAGTACTTC
cdr3_aa: CSVDETQYF
d_call: .
clone_size: many
j_call: TRBJ2-5
v_call: TRBV29-1

cdr3_nt: TGTGCCAGCTCGCCCCGGGACCTTGGCCCCTACGAGCAGTACTTC
cdr3_aa: CASSPRDLGPYEQYF
d_call: .
clone_size: .
j_call: TRBJ2-7
v_call: TRBV18

cdr3_nt: TGTGCCAGCAGCCAACCCCGGGACAGGAGAAGCAATCAGCCCCAGCATTTT
cdr3_aa: CASSQPRDRRSNQPQHF
d_call: TRBD1
clone_size: few
j_call: TRBJ1-5
v_call: TRBV7-2

cdr3_nt: TGTGCCAGCAGCTTAGGAGTTACTAGCGGGAGGGCGGGCAATGAGCAGTTCTTC
cdr3_aa: CASSLGVTSGRAGNEQFF
d_call: TRBD2
clone_size: .
j_call: TRBJ2-1
v_call: TRBV7-6

cdr3_nt: TGTGCCAGCAGCTTAGCTAGCGGGGCCCCCACGGTGCAGTATTTT
cdr3_aa: CASSLASGAPTVQYF
d_call: TRBD2
clone_size: .
j_call: TRBJ2-3
v_call: TRBV7-2

cdr3_nt: TGTGCCAGCAGTTACTCGAATAGGAGGGAGGTAAAGACTGAAGCTTTCTTT
cdr3_aa: CASSYSNRREVKTEAFF
d_call: .
clone_size: .
j_call: TRBJ1-1
v_call: TRBV6-2/TRBV6-3

cdr3_nt: TGCAGCGCCTCGTTGGGGGGCGGCAATCAGCCCCAGCATTTT
cdr3_aa: CSASLGGGNQPQHF
d_call: .
clone_size: many
j_call: TRBJ1-5
v_call: TRBV29-1

cdr3_nt: TGTGCCAGCTCACCGGACAGCCGAGTCTACGAGCAGTACTTC
cdr3_aa: CASSPDSRVYEQYF
d_call: .
clone_size: few
j_call: TRBJ2-7
v_call: TRBV18

cdr3_nt: TGCAGTGCTAGAAGTTGGGAGCAAGAGACCCAGTACTTC
cdr3_aa: CSARSWEQETQYF
d_call: .
clone_size: .
j_call: TRBJ2-5
v_call: TRBV20-1

cdr3_nt: TGTGCCAGCAGTCTCCAGGGGAACGGTAATGAAAAACTGTTTTTT
cdr3_aa: CASSLQGNGNEKLFF
d_call: .
clone_size: few
j_call: TRBJ1-4
v_call: TRBV6-1

cdr3_nt: TGTGCCATCGCTAGCGGGGGAACAGATACGCAGTATTTT
cdr3_aa: CAIASGGTDTQYF
d_call: TRBD2
clone_size: .
j_call: TRBJ2-3
v_call: TRBV25-1

cdr3_nt: TGCAGTGCTAGAGATGGGACAGCGAACACCGGGGAGCTGTTTTTT
cdr3_aa: CSARDGTANTGELFF
d_call: TRBD1
clone_size: .
j_call: TRBJ2-2
v_call: TRBV20-1

cdr3_nt: TGTGCCAGCAGCCCGGGACTAGCGATGGTTAATGAGCAGTTCTTC
cdr3_aa: CASSPGLAMVNEQFF
d_call: TRBD2
clone_size: few
j_call: TRBJ2-1
v_call: TRBV5-6

cdr3_nt: TGTGCCAGCAGCTTAGGCCTACTGTTTCAAGAGACCCAGTACTTC
cdr3_aa: CASSLGLLFQETQYF
d_call: .
clone_size: .
j_call: TRBJ2-5
v_call: TRBV7-9

cdr3_nt: TGTGCCAGCAGTCCCGGGCTCAATTCACCCCTCCACTTT
cdr3_aa: CASSPGLNSPLHF
d_call: .
clone_size: many
j_call: TRBJ1-6
v_call: TRBV7-8

cdr3_nt: TGTGCCAGCAGTGGAGGGGACAAAACCCAAAAAAGGCGGTTCTTC
cdr3_aa: CASSGGDKTQKRRFF
d_call: .
clone_size: .
j_call: TRBJ2-1
v_call: TRBV2

cdr3_nt: TGCAGTGCTAGTCCCCGGTTCACAGATACGCAGTATTTT
cdr3_aa: CSASPRFTDTQYF
d_call: .
clone_size: .
j_call: TRBJ2-3
v_call: TRBV20-1

cdr3_nt: TGTGCCAGCAGTTCTCTATACAATGAGCAGTTCTTC
cdr3_aa: CASSSLYNEQFF
d_call: .
clone_size: many
j_call: TRBJ2-1
v_call: TRBV6-2/TRBV6-3

cdr3_nt: TGTGCCAGCAAAAGCCCTCGACTAGCGAAGTACAATGAGCAGTTCTTC
cdr3_aa: CASKSPRLAKYNEQFF
d_call: TRBD2
clone_size: .
j_call: TRBJ2-1
v_call: TRBV28

cdr3_nt: TGCGCCAGCAGCTTTGGGACTTTGTCCTACGAGCAGTACTTC
cdr3_aa: CASSFGTLSYEQYF
d_call: .
clone_size: few
j_call: TRBJ2-7
v_call: TRBV5-1

cdr3_nt: TGCGCCAGCAGCCGCGACGGAACTAACTATGGCTACACCTTC
cdr3_aa: CASSRDGTNYGYTF
d_call: .
clone_size: .
j_call: TRBJ1-2
v_call: TRBV5-1

cdr3_nt: TGTGCCAGCAGCCTACGGCGATCTAACTATGGCTACACCTTC
cdr3_aa: CASSLRRSNYGYTF
d_call: .
clone_size: .
j_call: TRBJ1-2
v_call: TRBV3-1

cdr3_nt: TGTGCCACCAGCAGACTAGCGGGGGCAGCCTACAATGAGCAGTTCTTC
cdr3_aa: CATSRLAGAAYNEQFF
d_call: TRBD2
clone_size: few
j_call: TRBJ2-1
v_call: TRBV15

cdr3_nt: TGTGCCAGCAGCCCCCTGTGGGCGGGGGGGCAAGAGACCCAGTACTTC
cdr3_aa: CASSPLWAGGQETQYF
d_call: TRBD2
clone_size: .
j_call: TRBJ2-5
v_call: TRBV5-6

cdr3_nt: TGCAGTGCTAGAGATCCGGGACAGGGGGATTTACCCCTCCACTTT
cdr3_aa: CSARDPGQGDLPLHF
d_call: TRBD1
clone_size: .
j_call: TRBJ1-6
v_call: TRBV20-1

cdr3_nt: TGTGCCAGCAGTGAGCAGGGGGCTTCGGAGACCCAGTACTTC
cdr3_aa: CASSEQGASETQYF
d_call: TRBD1
clone_size: few
j_call: TRBJ2-5
v_call: TRBV2

cdr3_nt: TGTGCCAGCAGTACACGACTAGCGGGAGGGGAAGAGACCCAGTACTTC
cdr3_aa: CASSTRLAGGEETQYF
d_call: TRBD2
clone_size: .
j_call: TRBJ2-5
v_call: TRBV28

cdr3_nt: TGTGCCAGCAGCTTAGCTGGAGCGGGGGCTTCCTACGAGCAGTACTTC
cdr3_aa: CASSLAGAGASYEQYF
d_call: TRBD2
clone_size: .
j_call: TRBJ2-7
v_call: TRBV7-6